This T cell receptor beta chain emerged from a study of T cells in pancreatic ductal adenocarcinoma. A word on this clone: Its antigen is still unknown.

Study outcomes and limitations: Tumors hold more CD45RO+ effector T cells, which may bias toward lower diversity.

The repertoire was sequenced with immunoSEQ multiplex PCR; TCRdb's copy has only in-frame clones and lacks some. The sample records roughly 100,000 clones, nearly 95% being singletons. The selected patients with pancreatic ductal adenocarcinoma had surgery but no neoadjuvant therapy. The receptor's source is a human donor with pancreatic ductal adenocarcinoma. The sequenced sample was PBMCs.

The CDR3 is CASSLLQGVSWGTEQFF. The CDR3 nucleotides are TGTGCCAGCAGCTTATTACAGGGGGTCAGTTGGGGCACTGAGCAGTTCTTC. The rearrangement joins TRBV5-6 to TRBJ2-1; TRBD1 agrees at 8 bases. The V gene end was trimmed by 2 bases and the J gene end by 9 bases; junction bases not matched to a gene: 16. Germline V CDR1 and CDR2: SGHDT, YYEEEE. The CDR3 is 17 amino acids.